This T cell receptor beta chain was sequenced for a study of a mutant IDH1 vaccine in newly diagnosed glioma. The method was immunoSEQ multiplex PCR; TCRdb's version includes in-frame clones alone and lacks a portion of them. This sample has approximately 80,000 clones; approximately 80% occur once, and the top ten carry around 5.3%. Time point reported: week 47, end of study. The study gave 300 ug of mutant IDH1 20-mer peptide per vaccine dose, with topical imiquimod. This clone was seen once. Antigen specificity is unknown. Trimming cost V 4 bases and J 3 bases, with 16 bases left between them. Germline assignment: CDR1 SGHDN and CDR2 FVKESK. This CDR3 is built from 17 residues.

This clonotype was obtained from a man in his forties with glioma. The source was PBMCs, collected from a glioma patient whose treatment included an IDH1 peptide vaccine. The gene calls are TRBV14 and TRBJ2-6, with D hard to call. DNA for the CDR3: TGTGCCAGCAGCCCACCGCCCTGGGAAAATGGGGCCAACGTCCTGACTTTC. Translation gives CASSPPPWENGANVLTF.